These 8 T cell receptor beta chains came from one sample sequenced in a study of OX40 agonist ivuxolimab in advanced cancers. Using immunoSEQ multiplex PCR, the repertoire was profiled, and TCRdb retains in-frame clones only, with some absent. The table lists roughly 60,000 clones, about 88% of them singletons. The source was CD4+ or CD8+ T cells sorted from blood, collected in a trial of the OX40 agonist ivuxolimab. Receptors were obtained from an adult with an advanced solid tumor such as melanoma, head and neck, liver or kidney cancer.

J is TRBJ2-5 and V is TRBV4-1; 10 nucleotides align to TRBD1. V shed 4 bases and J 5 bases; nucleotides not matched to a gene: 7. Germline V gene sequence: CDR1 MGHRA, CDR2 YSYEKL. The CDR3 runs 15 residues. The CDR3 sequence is CASSPPSDRGETQYF. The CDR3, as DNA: TGCGCCAGCAGCCCTCCCTCGGACAGGGGGGAGACCCAGTACTTC.

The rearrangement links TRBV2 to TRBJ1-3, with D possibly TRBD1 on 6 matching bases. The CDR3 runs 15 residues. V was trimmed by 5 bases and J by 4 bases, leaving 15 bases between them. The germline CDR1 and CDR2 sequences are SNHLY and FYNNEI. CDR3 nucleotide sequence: TGTGCCAGCAGTCAGTGGGGGCTCGGCGGAAACACCATATATTTT. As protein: CASSQWGLGGNTIYF.

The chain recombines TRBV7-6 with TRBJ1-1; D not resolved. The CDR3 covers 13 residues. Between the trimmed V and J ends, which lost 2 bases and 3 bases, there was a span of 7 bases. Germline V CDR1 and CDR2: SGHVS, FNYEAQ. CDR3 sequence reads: CASSLQGYTEAFF. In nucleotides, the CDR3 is TGTGCCAGCAGCTTACAAGGATACACTGAAGCTTTCTTT.

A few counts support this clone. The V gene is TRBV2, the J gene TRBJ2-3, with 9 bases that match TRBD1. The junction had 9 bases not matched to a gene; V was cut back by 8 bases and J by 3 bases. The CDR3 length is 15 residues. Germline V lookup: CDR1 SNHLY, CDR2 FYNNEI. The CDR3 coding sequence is TGTGCCAGCCTCCTCATGGGACAGGGAACAGATACGCAGTATTTT. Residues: CASLLMGQGTDTQYF.

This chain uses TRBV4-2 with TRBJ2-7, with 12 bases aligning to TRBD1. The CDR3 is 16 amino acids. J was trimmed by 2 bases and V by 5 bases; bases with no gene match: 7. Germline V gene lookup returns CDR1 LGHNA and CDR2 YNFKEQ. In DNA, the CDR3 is TGTGCCAGCAGCTTGGGGGGACAGGGGGCGGCCTACGAGCAGTACTTC. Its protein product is CASSLGGQGAAYEQYF.

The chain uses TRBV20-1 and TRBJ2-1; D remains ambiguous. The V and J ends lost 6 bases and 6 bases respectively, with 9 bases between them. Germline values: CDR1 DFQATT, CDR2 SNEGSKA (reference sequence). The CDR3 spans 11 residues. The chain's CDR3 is CSADTLNEQFF. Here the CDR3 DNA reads TGCAGTGCAGACACCCTCAATGAGCAGTTCTTC.

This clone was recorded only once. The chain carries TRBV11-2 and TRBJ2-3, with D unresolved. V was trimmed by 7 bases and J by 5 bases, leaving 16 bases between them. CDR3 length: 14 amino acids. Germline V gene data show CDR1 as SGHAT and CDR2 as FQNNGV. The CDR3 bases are TGTGCCAGCACCCTTAGTGGTTTAGGAGATACGCAGTATTTT. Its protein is CASTLSGLGDTQYF.

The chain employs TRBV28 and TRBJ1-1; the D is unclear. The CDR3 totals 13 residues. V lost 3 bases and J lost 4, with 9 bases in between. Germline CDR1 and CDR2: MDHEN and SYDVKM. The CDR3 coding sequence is TGTGCCAGCAGTTTTCAGACACCCACTGAAGCTTTCTTT. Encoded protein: CASSFQTPTEAFF.